Listed here are 2 T cell receptor beta chains from one sample, sequenced in a study of blood T cell repertoires in COVID-19. The table came from immunoSEQ multiplex PCR; TCRdb's copy has only in-frame clones and leaves some out. This sample has around 220,000 clones; roughly 88% occur once, and the top ten carry roughly 14%. The sample comprised PBMCs or T cells enriched from blood (not recorded which). These receptors came from a woman aged 45-65 years with acute COVID-19.

The chain joins TRBV4-1 to TRBJ2-7; D perhaps matches TRBD1 (5 bases). V was cut by 1 base and J by 1 base, with 8 bases left in between. Germline CDR1 and CDR2: MGHRA and YSYEKL. The CDR3 has 14 amino acids. The CDR3 loop is CASSQVKGSYEQYF. The CDR3 DNA follows: TGCGCCAGCAGCCAAGTCAAGGGGTCCTACGAGCAGTACTTC.

The genes are TRBV7-9 and TRBJ1-6; D is unclear. The V end lost 4 bases, the J end lost 11 bases, and 18 bases lay between the germline ends. The CDR3 contains 15 residues. Germline V gives CDR1 SEHNR, CDR2 FQNEAQ (reference sequence). The CDR3 sequence is CASSSPGAGYTPLHF. The CDR3 nucleotides read TGTGCCAGCAGCTCCCCTGGAGCGGGGTATACACCCCTCCACTTT.